These T cell receptor beta chains were read from a single sample in a study of CD8 T cells in Susac syndrome. TCRdb used MiXCR to reprocess the immunoSEQ multiplex PCR reads, holding one entry per CDR3 protein. The data contain over 150,000 distinct CDR3 sequences, 85% to 95% of them seen just once; the ten biggest clones take up 0.099%. Material: CD4+ T cells from PBMCs. The receptors were sampled from a human donor with Susac syndrome. The CDR3 runs from the conserved cysteine through the conserved F or W. Fields, in order: J gene, V gene, clone size, D gene, CDR3 protein, CDR3 DNA. The D gene is left open where the match is weak. Not all rows give a size; the values are once, few, many and, for expanded clones, a class.

>TRBJ1-1|TRBV5-1|NA|TRBD1
CASRIQGGGTEAFF
TGCGCCAGCAGAATACAGGGGGGGGGCACTGAAGCTTTCTTT
>TRBJ1-1|TRBV5-4|NA|NA
CASSLKLVGTEAFF
TGTGCCAGCAGCTTGAAGCTGGTCGGGACTGAAGCTTTCTTT
>TRBJ2-5|TRBV7-2|NA|TRBD2
CASSPQGGRAGETQYF
TGTGCCAGCAGCCCCCAGGGCGGGAGGGCCGGGGAGACCCAGTACTTC
>TRBJ1-2|TRBV12-5|NA|NA
CASGLAPGRTNYGYTF
TGTGCTAGTGGTTTGGCCCCGGGGCGAACGAACTATGGCTACACCTTC
>TRBJ1-2|TRBV28|NA|NA
CASTKQAGYGYTF
TGTGCCAGCACCAAGCAGGCAGGGTATGGCTACACCTTC
>TRBJ2-3|TRBV5-1|NA|NA
CASSRSGAGSADTQYF
TGCGCCAGCAGCCGTTCGGGGGCGGGGTCAGCAGATACGCAGTATTTT
>TRBJ1-1|TRBV12-3/TRBV12-4|NA|NA
CASSWGYTEAFF
TGTGCCAGCAGTTGGGGCTACACTGAAGCTTTCTTT
>TRBJ1-3|TRBV30|NA|NA
CAWARGSGNTIYF
TGTGCCTGGGCCAGGGGCTCTGGAAACACCATATATTTT
>TRBJ1-1|TRBV6-5|NA|NA
CASSPNRATEAFF
TGTGCCAGCAGCCCTAACAGGGCCACTGAAGCTTTCTTT
>TRBJ2-1|TRBV24-1|NA|TRBD2
CATSDHLRSGSIDEQFF
TGTGCCACCAGTGACCACCTTCGTAGCGGGAGTATAGATGAGCAGTTCTTC
>TRBJ2-1|TRBV9|NA|NA
CASSDADYPNNEQFF
TGTGCCAGCAGCGATGCGGACTACCCGAACAATGAGCAGTTCTTC
>TRBJ2-3|TRBV5-1|NA|NA
CASRGGLSGSTDTQYF
TGCGCCAGCCGAGGGGGGCTCAGCGGCTCCACAGATACGCAGTATTTT
>TRBJ1-2|TRBV5-1|NA|NA
CASRLEPSYGYTF
TGCGCCAGCAGGTTAGAACCGTCCTATGGCTACACCTTC
>TRBJ2-1|TRBV28|NA|TRBD2
CASGLAGDGEQFF
TGTGCCAGCGGACTAGCGGGGGATGGTGAGCAGTTCTTC
>TRBJ2-1|TRBV27|NA|TRBD2
CASSSRAGLAGDEQFF
TGTGCCAGCAGTTCCCGCGCGGGACTAGCGGGAGACGAGCAGTTCTTC
>TRBJ2-7|TRBV7-9|few|NA
CASSQYYEQYF
TGTGCCAGCAGTCAGTACTACGAGCAGTACTTC
>TRBJ2-1|TRBV6-6|NA|NA
CASSVPGKNYNEQFF
TGTGCCAGCAGCGTACCAGGGAAAAACTACAATGAGCAGTTCTTC
>TRBJ1-1|TRBV29-1|NA|NA
CSVGQSAPGEAFF
TGCAGCGTTGGACAGTCGGCACCTGGTGAAGCTTTCTTT
>TRBJ2-1|TRBV6-2/TRBV6-3|NA|NA
CASSYETRSEQFF
TGTGCCAGCAGTTACGAGACTAGGAGTGAGCAGTTCTTC
>TRBJ2-7|TRBV4-1|NA|TRBD1
CASSQVTGEEQYF
TGCGCCAGCAGCCAAGTAACAGGGGAAGAGCAGTACTTC
>TRBJ2-7|TRBV3-1|NA|TRBD1
CASSHGQESSYEQYF
TGTGCCAGCAGCCATGGACAGGAGAGCTCCTACGAGCAGTACTTC
>TRBJ1-1|TRBV7-3|NA|TRBD1
CASSSRAGTGNTEAFF
TGTGCCAGCAGCTCTCGAGCCGGGACAGGGAACACTGAAGCTTTCTTT
>TRBJ2-2|TRBV20-1|NA|NA
CSARDWGENTGELFF
TGCAGTGCTAGAGATTGGGGGGAAAACACCGGGGAGCTGTTTTTT
>TRBJ2-1|TRBV5-1|NA|TRBD2
CASSLGLANNEQFF
TGCGCCAGCAGCTTAGGACTAGCTAACAATGAGCAGTTCTTC
>TRBJ2-1|TRBV12-3/TRBV12-4|NA|NA
CASSLAGGGHNEQFF
TGTGCCAGCAGTTTAGCGGGAGGGGGGCACAATGAGCAGTTCTTC
>TRBJ1-2|TRBV4-3|NA|NA
CASSPSPREPGYGYTF
TGCGCCAGCAGCCCCAGCCCGCGGGAGCCAGGTTATGGCTACACCTTC
>TRBJ1-6|TRBV20-1|NA|NA
CSATGQAPEEGSPLHF
TGCAGTGCGACGGGACAAGCGCCCGAGGAGGGATCACCCCTCCACTTT
>TRBJ2-1|TRBV3-1|NA|NA
CASSQGQPSSYNEQFF
TGTGCCAGCAGCCAAGGGCAGCCGAGCTCCTACAATGAGCAGTTCTTC
>TRBJ1-2|TRBV15|NA|NA
CATSRERPGRDYGYTF
TGTGCCACCAGCAGAGAACGCCCGGGGAGGGACTATGGCTACACCTTC
>TRBJ2-7|TRBV5-1|NA|TRBD2
CASSLASVAGRYEQYF
TGCGCCAGCAGCTTGGCCTCGGTAGCGGGAAGGTACGAGCAGTACTTC
>TRBJ1-1|TRBV30|few|NA
CAWSPAPLREAFF
TGTGCCTGGAGTCCGGCACCCCTAAGGGAAGCTTTCTTT
>TRBJ2-1|TRBV4-2|NA|TRBD2
CASSQVLAGSYNEQFF
TGTGCCAGCAGCCAAGTCCTAGCGGGATCCTACAATGAGCAGTTCTTC
>TRBJ2-1|TRBV20-1|NA|NA
CSATEAGRNNEQFF
TGCAGTGCCACGGAGGCGGGGAGGAACAATGAGCAGTTCTTC
>TRBJ2-3|TRBV7-9|NA|NA
CASSLTSGAQDTQYF
TGTGCCAGCAGCTTAACCTCAGGGGCACAAGATACGCAGTATTTT
>TRBJ1-5|TRBV20-1|NA|TRBD1
CSASADRENQPQHF
TGCAGTGCTAGTGCTGACAGGGAAAATCAGCCCCAGCATTTT
>TRBJ1-2|TRBV19|NA|TRBD1
CASRTGPGYTF
TGTGCCAGTCGGACAGGGCCCGGCTACACCTTC
>TRBJ2-7|TRBV6-5|once|TRBD2
CASSIVTSGSTEQYF
TGTGCCAGCAGCATCGTGACTAGCGGGAGCACCGAGCAGTACTTC
>TRBJ2-7|TRBV7-9|NA|TRBD1
CASSLPRQGRENEQYF
TGTGCCAGCAGCTTACCCCGACAGGGTAGGGAGAACGAGCAGTACTTC
>TRBJ2-3|TRBV9|NA|NA
CASSVVTEADTQYF
TGTGCCAGCAGCGTAGTGACAGAAGCAGATACGCAGTATTTT
>TRBJ2-7|TRBV13|NA|TRBD2
CASSRWTRAAYEQYF
TGTGCCAGCAGCCGATGGACTAGGGCCGCCTACGAGCAGTACTTC
>TRBJ1-5|TRBV14|few|NA
CASSQGGFQPQHF
TGTGCCAGCAGCCAAGGGGGTTTCCAGCCCCAGCATTTT
>TRBJ2-2|TRBV20-1|NA|NA
CSASVSRNTGELFF
TGCAGTGCTAGCGTTAGCAGGAACACCGGGGAGCTGTTTTTT